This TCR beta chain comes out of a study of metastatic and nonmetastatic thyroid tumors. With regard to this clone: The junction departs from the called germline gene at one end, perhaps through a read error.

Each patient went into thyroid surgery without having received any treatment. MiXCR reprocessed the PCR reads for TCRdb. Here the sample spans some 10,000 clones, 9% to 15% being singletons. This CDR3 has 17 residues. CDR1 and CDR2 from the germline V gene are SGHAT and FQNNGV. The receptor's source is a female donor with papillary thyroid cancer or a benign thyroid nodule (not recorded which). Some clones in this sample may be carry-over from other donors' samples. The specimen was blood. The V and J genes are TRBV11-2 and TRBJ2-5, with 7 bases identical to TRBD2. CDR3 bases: TGTGCCAGCAGCACCCAGTTCGGGCGGGGGAAGCAAGAGACACAGTACTTC. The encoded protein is CASSTQFGRGKQETQYF.